This T cell receptor beta chain was recorded in a study of OX40 agonist ivuxolimab in advanced cancers. Background on the study: Eligibility admitted prior anti-PD-1, anti-PD-L1 or anti-CTLA-4 therapy; roughly 37% had some. General study findings and limits: In CD8+ T cells, expanded clones were on average more numerous than in CD4+.

Prior autoimmune disease or systemic immunosuppression barred patients. This clone was seen once. Its antigen is currently unknown. Produced via immunoSEQ multiplex PCR; TCRdb's table is partial and in-frame only. The data contain 60,000 to 85,000 clones, roughly 80% of them singletons. The ends were cut back, 0 bases at V and 4 bases at J, with 6 bases in the middle. The CDR3 is 13 residues long. Germline CDR1 is MNHEY and CDR2 is SVGAGI. This clonotype originated in an adult with an advanced solid tumor such as melanoma, head and neck, liver or kidney cancer. The chain has TRBV6-5 and TRBJ1-2; the D is unclear. The source material was CD4+ or CD8+ T cells sorted from blood, sampled in a trial of the OX40 agonist ivuxolimab. In DNA form, the CDR3 reads TGTGCCAGCAGTTACTCGTTCGGCTATGGCTACACCTTC. As protein: CASSYSFGYGYTF.